This paragraph reports one T cell receptor (beta chain). The target antigen is unknown. These data are taken from a study of immune evolution from preneoplasia to lung adenocarcinoma. General study points: Clonality was highest in normal lung, lower in later-stage lesions apparently. From normal lung to invasive adenocarcinoma, top clone frequencies appeared to decrease.

Method: immunoSEQ multiplex PCR; TCRdb's copy keeps in-frame clones and lacks some. The sample lists approximately 6,800 clones, around 79% occurring once. Germline CDR1 SEHNR, CDR2 FQNEAQ (reference sequence). This CDR3 comprises 15 residues. With 8 bases removed from V and 1 base from J, the gap between germline ends came to 14 bases. Patient tissue came from resections in Japan or China, 2014–2017. The sequence came from a person aged 70 to 85 with lung adenocarcinoma. The gene calls are TRBV7-9 and TRBJ2-2, with D perhaps matching TRBD1 (5 bases). What was sequenced was FFPE adjacent normal lung tissue. CDR3 residues: CASARLTENTGELFF. The DNA of the CDR3 is TGTGCCAGCGCCCGGTTGACAGAGAACACCGGGGAGCTGTTTTTT.